These 31 T cell receptor beta chains were sequenced from one sample in a study of blood T cell repertoires in COVID-19. Profiling relied on immunoSEQ multiplex PCR, and the TCRdb table lists in-frame clones only, not all of them. The repertoire holds 35,000 to 45,000 clones, with about 88% as singletons. The source material was peripheral blood. These receptors were taken from a man aged 60 to 69 with active COVID-19.

This sequence joins TRBV19 and TRBJ2-2, with 7 bases lining up with TRBD1. Germline values: CDR1 LNHDA, CDR2 SQIVND (reference sequence). V was clipped by 7 bases and J by 4 bases; unmatched bases: 9. This CDR3 has 15 residues. CDR3: CASTFRGGTTGELFF. The CDR3 DNA sequence: TGTGCCAGTACCTTCCGAGGGGGCACCACCGGGGAGCTGTTTTTT. Combining the CDR3 with reference TRBV19 and TRBJ2-2 gives the whole variable domain DGGITQSPKYLFRKEGQNVTLSCEQNLNHDAMYWYRQDPGQGLRLIYYSQIVNDFQKGDIAEGYSVSREKKESFPLTVTSAQKNPTAFYLCASTFRGGTTGELFFGEGSRLTVL.

The chain links TRBV7-3 to TRBJ2-3; perhaps TRBD2 as D (5 bases). The CDR3 extends over 20 amino acids. V lost 1 base to trimming and J lost 1 base, with 24 bases between them. Germline lookup yields CDR1 SGHTA and CDR2 FQGTGA. The CDR3, as DNA: TGTGCCAGCAGCTTAAGGCGCGCGGGTTCTGAGATTCCCGGCACAGATACGCAGTATTTT. This codes for CASSLRRAGSEIPGTDTQYF.

This clone was picked up one time. This sequence joins TRBV2 and TRBJ2-4, with D possibly being TRBD2 (7 bases). The CDR3 is made up of 15 amino acids. Germline V CDR1 and CDR2: SNHLY, FYNNEI. V gave up 8 bases and J gave up 6 bases, with 20 bases separating them. CDR3 in amino acids: CASVVGRGAGNIQYF. CDR3 DNA sequence: TGTGCCAGCGTTGTAGGTCGGGGGGCGGGAAACATTCAGTACTTC.

The chain employs TRBV9 and TRBJ2-7; 8 positions match TRBD2. The trim removed 4 bases at V and 7 bases at J, leaving 7 bases unmatched. The CDR3 covers 13 residues. The germline CDR1 and CDR2 sequences are SGDLS and YYNGEE. The CDR3 here is CASSRTGGGEQYF. The CDR3 region has the DNA TGTGCCAGCAGCCGTACCGGGGGGGGAGAGCAGTACTTC. The variable domain in full, with the rest retrieved from reference TRBV9 and TRBJ2-7, is DSGVTQTPKHLITATGQRVTLRCSPRSGDLSVYWYQQSLDQGLQFLIQYYNGEERAKGNILERFSAQQFPDLHSELNLSSLELGDSALYFCASSRTGGGEQYFGPGTRLTVT.

This clone was picked up one time. The chain carries TRBV5-4 and TRBJ1-2; 7 nucleotides match TRBD1. This CDR3 contains 14 residues. Germline V gene sequence: CDR1 SGHNT, CDR2 YYREEE (reference sequence). Trimming cost V 3 bases and J 2 bases; bases outside gene matches: 4. CDR3 sequence (DNA): TGTGCCAGCAGCTCAGGACAGGAGAACTATGGCTACACCTTC. It encodes CASSSGQENYGYTF.

DNA of the CDR3: TGTGCCAGCAGTCGCCCCGCTAGCGGGAGGACCCTCGGGCTTAAGGAGCAGTACTTC. It specifies CASSRPASGRTLGLKEQYF. V and J are TRBV6-6 and TRBJ2-7, with TRBD2 matching 11 bases. CDR1 MNHNY and CDR2 SVGAGI come from the germline V gene (reference sequence). CDR3 size: 19 residues. V lost 5 bases, J lost 7 bases, and 22 bases stayed unmatched.

This chain links TRBV19 with TRBJ1-2, with D unresolved. This CDR3 is built from 14 residues. Trimming removed 5 bases at V and 0 bases at J, with 10 bases between. CDR1 is LNHDA, CDR2 SQIVND, per germline (reference sequence). In DNA form, the CDR3 reads TGTGCCAGTAGTCACAGAAATACTAACTATGGCTACACCTTC. It translates to CASSHRNTNYGYTF.

The CDR3 DNA is TGTGCCAGCAGCCAAGACCTAGGAGTTAACTATGGCTACACCTTC. This sequence encodes CASSQDLGVNYGYTF. V gene TRBV4-2 combines with J gene TRBJ1-2; D ambiguous. The CDR3 has 15 residues. Germline-derived CDR1 and CDR2 are LGHNA and YNFKEQ. The V and J ends lost 0 bases and 1 base respectively, with 9 bases between them.

This clone appeared once. This chain connects TRBV6-2 or TRBV6-3 to TRBJ2-7; D remains unclear. Trimming took off 2 bases at V and 7 bases at J, with 6 bases between the two ends. The germline CDR1 and CDR2 sequences are MNHEY and SVGEGT. The CDR3 consists of 11 residues. CDR3 amino acids: CASSYTREQYF. As DNA, the CDR3 is TGTGCCAGCAGTTACACTCGGGAGCAGTACTTC.

The genes are TRBV5-6 and TRBJ1-5; TRBD1 might be the D (6 bases). The CDR3 is made up of 16 amino acids. Germline V gives CDR1 SGHDT, CDR2 YYEEEE. Trimming cost V 4 bases and J 1 base, with 15 bases left between them. The CDR3 DNA follows: TGTGCCAGCAGCAAAGCCCAGGGGATGAGCAATCAGCCCCAGCATTTT. Translating it yields CASSKAQGMSNQPQHF.

V and J are TRBV25-1 and TRBJ1-1, with D maybe TRBD1 (5 bases). The CDR3 loop spans 15 amino acids. Germline values: CDR1 MGHDK, CDR2 SYGVNS. The V end was cut by 3 bases, the J end by 1 base, with 12 bases between. CDR3 region: CASSDPGGGNTEAFF. The DNA of the CDR3 is TGTGCCAGCAGTGACCCCGGCGGGGGGAACACTGAAGCTTTCTTT.

The chain is built from TRBV18 and TRBJ2-7; TRBD2 matches at 10 bases. This CDR3 region has 14 residues. V shed 6 bases and J 5 bases; nucleotides not matched to a gene: 7. Looked up from germline, CDR1 is KGHSH and CDR2 is LQKENI. In DNA, the CDR3 is TGTGCCAGCTCCTCAGCGGGAGGGTATAACGAGCAGTACTTC. This translates into CASSSAGGYNEQYF.

The V and J genes are TRBV2 and TRBJ2-2; 8 bases fit TRBD1. Germline V gives CDR1 SNHLY, CDR2 FYNNEI. The CDR3 is 12 amino acids. V lost 10 bases, J lost 6 bases, and 4 bases stayed unmatched. The CDR3 sequence: CAMTGVAGELFF. The CDR3 bases are TGTGCCATGACAGGGGTGGCCGGGGAGCTGTTTTTT.

This chain uses TRBV19 with TRBJ1-4; TRBD1 might be the D (5 bases). Germline V CDR1 and CDR2: LNHDA, SQIVND (reference sequence). This CDR3 comprises 16 residues. Trimming shortened V by 4 bases and J by 1 base, and 13 bases separated the two germline ends. CDR3 bases: TGTGCCAGTAGTACCCAACTCCAGGGAACTAATGAAAAACTGTTTTTT. Translation gives CASSTQLQGTNEKLFF.

This rearrangement joins TRBV7-6 to TRBJ2-1; 7 positions agree with TRBD1. The V and J ends lost 2 bases and 4 bases, in that order; junction bases with no gene match: 5. CDR3 length equals 15 residues. In germline, CDR1 is SGHVS, CDR2 FNYEAQ. CDR3: CASSLNPTGYNEQFF. CDR3 nucleotides: TGTGCCAGCAGCTTAAATCCGACAGGGTACAATGAGCAGTTCTTC. The whole variable domain, filled in from reference TRBV7-6 and TRBJ2-1, reads GAGVSQSPRYKVTKRGQDVALRCDPISGHVSLYWYRQALGQGPEFLTYFNYEAQQDKSGLPNDRFSAERPEGSISTLTIQRTEQRDSAMYRCASSLNPTGYNEQFFGPGTRLTVL.

V usage is TRBV6-5 and J usage is TRBJ2-2; tentatively, D is TRBD1 (5 bases). CDR1 and CDR2 (germline): MNHEY, SVGAGI. V was shortened by 11 bases and J by 3 bases, with 13 bases between the two germline ends. The CDR3 extends over 13 amino acids. This chain's CDR3 is CAVIKTDTGELFF. The CDR3 region has the DNA TGTGCCGTAATTAAGACAGACACCGGGGAGCTGTTTTTT.

The V gene is TRBV10-2, the J gene TRBJ2-3, with 9 bases lining up with TRBD2. V lost 5 bases, J lost 5 bases, and 5 bases stayed unmatched. This CDR3 has 14 residues. The germline CDR1 and CDR2 sequences are WSHSY and SAAADI. CDR3 nucleotides: TGCGCCAGCAGTCGTAGCGGGAGTAAAGATACGCAGTATTTT. Translating gives CASSRSGSKDTQYF.

With respect to this clone: One base separates it from a far larger clone, so it is likely a read error. In DNA, the CDR3 is TGTGCCAGCAGTGAGTCTTGCGGGAGGAGTCCCTACGAGCAGTACTTC. Amino acid sequence: CASSESCGRSPYEQYF. The V and J genes are TRBV6-1 and TRBJ2-7, with 8 bases that match TRBD2. Looked up from germline, CDR1 is MNHNS and CDR2 is SASEGT. The CDR3 loop spans 16 amino acids. V shed 3 bases and J 2 bases; nucleotides not matched to a gene: 9.

The CDR3 spells CASSQDSAGTNEKLFF. The CDR3 DNA sequence: TGTGCCAGCAGCCAAGATAGCGCAGGAACTAATGAAAAACTGTTTTTT. V gene TRBV4-2 combines with J gene TRBJ1-4; D is undetermined. The CDR3 contains 16 residues. V lost 0 bases to trimming and J lost 1 base, with 9 bases between them. Germline lookup yields CDR1 LGHNA and CDR2 YNFKEQ.

This chain joins TRBV18 and TRBJ2-5; TRBD2 agrees at 7 bases. There are 13 residues in the CDR3. CDR1 and CDR2 from the germline V gene are KGHSH and LQKENI. V shed 3 bases and J 5 bases; nucleotides not matched to a gene: 3. In nucleotides, the CDR3 is TGTGCCAGCTCACCGGGAGCGGGGGAGACCCAGTACTTC. Protein sequence: CASSPGAGETQYF.

This clone was observed once. The chain joins TRBV6-2 or TRBV6-3 to TRBJ2-7, with TRBD1 as a possible D gene (6 bases). Germline V gene data show CDR1 as MNHEY and CDR2 as SVGEGT. The CDR3 runs 15 residues. V lost 3 bases to trimming and J lost 3 bases, with 15 bases between them. The CDR3 region has the DNA TGTGCCAGCAGTTATCCCCCAGGACAGAGCTACGAGCAGTACTTC. Translated: CASSYPPGQSYEQYF.

V gene TRBV19 combines with J gene TRBJ2-2; 13 bases fit TRBD2. V lost 6 bases, J lost 0 bases, and 7 bases stayed unmatched. The CDR3 has 18 residues. Germline V lookup: CDR1 LNHDA, CDR2 SQIVND (reference sequence). CDR3 region: CASSHTTSGRPNTGELFF. The CDR3 nucleotides are TGTGCCAGTAGCCATACGACTAGCGGGAGGCCGAACACCGGGGAGCTGTTTTTT.

This chain connects TRBV5-6 to TRBJ2-3; 7 nucleotides match TRBD2. The trim removed 4 bases at V and 0 bases at J, leaving 2 bases unmatched. This CDR3 is 14 amino acids long. In germline, CDR1 is SGHDT, CDR2 YYEEEE. Here the CDR3 DNA reads TGTGCCAGCAGCCCAGCGGGGAGCACAGATACGCAGTATTTT. Its translation is CASSPAGSTDTQYF.

This clone was picked up a small number of times. The chain combines TRBV28 with TRBJ1-5, with TRBD1 matching 12 bases. The CDR3 contains 16 residues. The ends lost 3 bases at V and 4 bases at J; junction bases unmatched: 4. Per the germline V gene, CDR1 is MDHEN and CDR2 is SYDVKM. Here the CDR3 reads CASSFWDRGQNQPQHF. Here the CDR3 DNA reads TGTGCCAGCAGTTTCTGGGACAGGGGGCAGAATCAGCCCCAGCATTTT.

The genes are TRBV21-1 and TRBJ1-5; TRBD1, the table's D call, lacks a check against the DNA. TRBV21-1 is designated a pseudogene. The CDR3 covers 16 residues. The CDR3 DNA reads TGTGCCAGCAGCAGCAGGACAGTTTATAGCAATCAGCCCCAGCATTTT. Amino acid sequence: CASSSRTVYSNQPQHF.

The chain uses TRBV2 and TRBJ1-2, with a possible D match to TRBD1 (6 bases). This CDR3 region has 12 residues. V was cut by 10 bases and J by 4 bases, with 13 bases left in between. Germline CDR1 is SNHLY and CDR2 is FYNNEI. The CDR3 sequence is CATSDSFYGYTF. The CDR3 DNA sequence: TGTGCCACCTCGGACAGCTTCTATGGCTACACCTTC. The variable domain in full, with the rest retrieved from reference TRBV2 and TRBJ1-2, is EPEVTQTPSHQVTQMGQEVILRCVPISNHLYFYWYRQILGQKVEFLVSFYNNEISEKSEIFDDQFSVERPDGSNFTLKIRSTKLEDSAMYFCATSDSFYGYTFGSGTRLTVV.

This clone was seen just once. This chain uses TRBV19 with TRBJ2-3; TRBD2 might be the D (5 bases). CDR1 and CDR2 (germline): LNHDA, SQIVND (reference sequence). CDR3 length equals 14 residues. V shed 2 bases and J shed 9 bases, with 15 bases lying between them. The CDR3 is CASSILDSPPTQYF. The CDR3 nucleotides read TGTGCCAGTAGTATACTGGACTCCCCGCCGACGCAGTATTTT.

The rearrangement joins TRBV13 to TRBJ1-2; D perhaps matches TRBD1 (6 bases). Germline CDR1 reads PRHDT; CDR2 reads FYEKMQ (reference sequence). The CDR3 spans 12 residues. V gave up 11 bases and J gave up 3 bases, with 13 bases separating them. The CDR3 loop reads CADKGVDYGYTF. CDR3 coding DNA: TGTGCCGACAAGGGGGTGGACTATGGCTACACCTTC.

J is TRBJ2-2 and V is TRBV5-1; D possibly corresponds to TRBD1 (5 bases). The CDR3 runs to 15 residues. From germline, CDR1 is SGHRS and CDR2 YFSETQ. The V end was cut by 4 bases, the J end by 6 bases, with 16 bases between. The DNA of the CDR3 is TGCGCCAGCAGCCGTGGTCCGGAAGGGGCCGGGGAGCTGTTTTTT. Its protein product is CASSRGPEGAGELFF.

The V call is TRBV7-9, the J call TRBJ2-2, with TRBD2 identical over 10 bases. J gave up 0 bases and V 4 bases, and 8 bases lay outside the gene matches. CDR3 length: 18 amino acids. Germline V gene sequence: CDR1 SEHNR, CDR2 FQNEAQ (reference sequence). The CDR3 DNA is TGTGCCAGCAGCTCCAGAATAGCGGGAGGTTCGAACACCGGGGAGCTGTTTTTT. Amino acids: CASSSRIAGGSNTGELFF.

This clone was detected once. The CDR3: CASSPPPGVEQTQYF. In DNA, the CDR3 is TGTGCCAGCAGCCCCCCACCAGGGGTTGAACAGACCCAGTACTTC. The genes are TRBV7-2 and TRBJ2-5; the D gene is possibly TRBD1 (6 bases). The CDR3 consists of 15 residues. Trimming removed 5 bases at V and 6 bases at J, with 19 bases between. Germline V gene lookup returns CDR1 SGHTA and CDR2 FQGNSA.